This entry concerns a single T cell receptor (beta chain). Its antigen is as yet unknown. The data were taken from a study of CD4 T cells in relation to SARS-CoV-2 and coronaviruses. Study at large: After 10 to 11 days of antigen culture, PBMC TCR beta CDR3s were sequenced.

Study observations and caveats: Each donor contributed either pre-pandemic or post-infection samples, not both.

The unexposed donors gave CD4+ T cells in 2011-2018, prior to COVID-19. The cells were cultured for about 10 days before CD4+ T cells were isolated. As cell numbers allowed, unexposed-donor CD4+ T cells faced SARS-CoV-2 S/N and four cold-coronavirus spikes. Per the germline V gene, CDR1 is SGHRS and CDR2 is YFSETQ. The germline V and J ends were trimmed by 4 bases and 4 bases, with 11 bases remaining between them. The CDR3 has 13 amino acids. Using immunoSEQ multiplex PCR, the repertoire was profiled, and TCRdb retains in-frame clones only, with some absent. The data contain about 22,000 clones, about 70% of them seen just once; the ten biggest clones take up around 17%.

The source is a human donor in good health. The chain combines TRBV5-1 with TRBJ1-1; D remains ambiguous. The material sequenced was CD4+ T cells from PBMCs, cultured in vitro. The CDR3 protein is CASSEASVTEAFF. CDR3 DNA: TGCGCCAGCAGCGAGGCTTCGGTCACTGAAGCTTTCTTT.